The T cell receptor (beta chain) under discussion was sequenced for a study of beta chain features in type 1 diabetes. V shed 1 base and J shed 2 bases, with 6 bases lying between them. This CDR3 spans 13 amino acids. Germline CDR1 is SQVTM and CDR2 is ANQGSEA. Expressed TCRB transcripts got sequenced, as all isolated RNA was reverse transcribed. There were approximately 3.5 million reads on average in the naive, central memory and regulatory T cell samples. The table came from immunoSEQ multiplex PCR; TCRdb's copy has only in-frame clones and leaves some out. The data contain hundreds of thousands of clones, roughly 30% of them singletons. As concerns this clone: At the DNA level, this CDR3 is encoded by other sequences in the same sample as well.

This sequence was found in a man between 18 and 35 years old in good health. The chain has TRBV29-1 and TRBJ1-5; D remains ambiguous. Sequencing was carried out using naive CD4+ T cells from blood. This chain's CDR3 is CSVEGQGNQPQHF. CDR3 in DNA: TGCAGCGTTGAAGGGCAGGGCAATCAGCCCCAGCATTTT.